The rows below give T cell receptor beta chains drawn from one sample of a study of CD4 T cell repertoires in COVID-19. Sequencing used immunoSEQ multiplex PCR; TCRdb keeps in-frame clones, though not all of them. The sample consists of roughly 23,000 clones, around 87% of them appearing once. Source: central memory CD4+ T cells from blood, taken before the COVID-19 pandemic. The receptors come from a human donor who had COVID-19. CDR3s include the opening cysteine and the closing phenylalanine or tryptophan. D genes are given only for firm matches. Size values are once, few and many counts, or a class for expanded clones, and some rows have none.

abundance | d_gene | j_gene | v_gene | CDR3aa | CDR3nt
. | TRBD2 | TRBJ2-2 | TRBV7-2 | CASRQSSGGYTGELFF | TGTGCCAGCAGACAATCTAGCGGGGGATATACCGGGGAGCTGTTTTTT
. | TRBD1 | TRBJ1-4 | TRBV5-4 | CASSLGQGPTNEKLFF | TGTGCCAGCAGCTTGGGACAGGGACCAACTAATGAAAAACTGTTTTTT
. | . | TRBJ1-4 | TRBV29-1 | CSATGKGGEKLFF | TGCAGCGCCACGGGGAAGGGTGGTGAAAAACTGTTTTTT
. | . | TRBJ1-5 | TRBV28 | CASSSRINNQPQHF | TGTGCCAGCAGTTCCAGGATCAACAATCAGCCCCAGCATTTT
few | . | TRBJ1-2 | TRBV6-1 | CASSEAVRGRVDGYTF | TGTGCCAGCAGTGAAGCTGTGCGGGGGCGGGTGGATGGCTACACCTTC
. | . | TRBJ2-2 | TRBV6-1 | CASSNREINTGELFF | TGTGCCAGCAGTAACAGGGAAATCAACACCGGGGAGCTGTTTTTT
few | TRBD2 | TRBJ2-7 | TRBV7-3 | CAGYGAGGCYEQYF | TGTGCCGGCTACGGGGCGGGGGGGTGTTACGAGCAGTACTTC
. | TRBD1 | TRBJ2-6 | TRBV11-1 | CASRRTGTGASGANVLTF | TGTGCCAGCAGGAGGACCGGGACAGGGGCCTCTGGGGCCAACGTCCTGACTTTC
. | TRBD2 | TRBJ2-5 | TRBV2 | CASSAGIGGRETQYF | TGTGCCAGCAGTGCGGGGATCGGGGGGAGAGAGACCCAGTACTTC
. | . | TRBJ1-2 | TRBV10-1 | CASSAVIRSRKTYGYTF | TGCGCCAGCAGTGCAGTCATAAGATCACGAAAAACCTATGGCTACACCTTC
. | TRBD2 | TRBJ2-7 | TRBV30 | CAWSVLRAGGTYEQYF | TGTGCCTGGAGTGTTCTACGAGCGGGAGGCACCTACGAGCAGTACTTC
. | . | TRBJ2-1 | TRBV23-1 | CASSQGAQFF | TGCGCCAGCAGTCAAGGAGCGCAGTTCTTC
. | TRBD1 | TRBJ1-6 | TRBV5-6 | CASTVRDSYNSPLHF | TGTGCCAGCACCGTAAGGGACAGCTATAATTCACCCCTCCACTTT
. | TRBD1 | TRBJ2-7 | TRBV2 | CASSYRGEHEQYF | TGTGCCAGCTCTTACAGGGGAGAACACGAGCAGTACTTC
. | . | TRBJ2-1 | TRBV11-2 | CASSLVSFRGNEQFF | TGTGCCAGCAGCTTAGTCTCCTTCCGAGGGAATGAGCAGTTCTTC
. | TRBD2 | TRBJ2-2 | TRBV10-2 | CASSDPSGRVYTGELFF | TGCGCCAGCAGTGACCCTAGCGGGAGAGTTTACACCGGGGAGCTGTTTTTT
once | TRBD1 | TRBJ1-6 | TRBV10-1 | CATGQGNSPLHF | TGCGCCACCGGACAGGGTAATTCCCCCCTCCACTTT
. | TRBD1 | TRBJ2-7 | TRBV10-3 | CAISDLTGGSYEQYF | TGTGCCATCAGTGATCTAACAGGGGGTTCCTACGAGCAGTACTTC
. | TRBD1 | TRBJ1-1 | TRBV2 | CVSSLDRVVFF | TGTGTCAGCAGTCTGGACAGGGTAGTTTTCTTT
. | . | TRBJ2-7 | TRBV2 | CASTQFPDYEQYF | TGTGCCAGCACCCAGTTCCCTGACTACGAGCAGTACTTC
once | TRBD2 | TRBJ2-3 | TRBV4-1 | CASSQGAWRGGLADTQYF | TGCGCCAGCAGCCAAGGGGCTTGGCGGGGGGGCCTCGCAGATACGCAGTATTTT
. | . | TRBJ1-1 | TRBV5-1 | CASSPSGGTEAFF | TGCGCCAGCAGCCCTTCCGGGGGGACTGAAGCTTTCTTT
. | TRBD1 | TRBJ2-5 | TRBV9 | CASSPGQGVETQYF | TGTGCCAGCAGCCCCGGACAGGGGGTCGAGACCCAGTACTTC
. | . | TRBJ1-1 | TRBV6-4 | CASSSQEHTEAFF | TGTGCCAGCAGTTCACAGGAGCACACTGAAGCTTTCTTT
. | . | TRBJ1-2 | TRBV7-8 | CASSRRGGLANYGYTF | TGTGCCAGCAGCCGAAGGGGGGGCTTGGCTAACTATGGCTACACCTTC
. | . | TRBJ1-1 | TRBV27 | CASSLSGQGGTEAFF | TGTGCCAGCAGTTTATCCGGGCAGGGCGGAACTGAAGCTTTCTTT
. | . | TRBJ2-7 | TRBV28 | CASSTITGLTYEQYF | TGTGCCAGCAGTACCATTACAGGGTTGACTTACGAGCAGTACTTC
. | TRBD1 | TRBJ1-2 | TRBV2 | CASNLGQGGLGYTF | TGTGCCAGCAATCTCGGACAGGGGGGTCTGGGCTACACCTTC
. | . | TRBJ2-1 | TRBV27 | CASVKQGTNEQFF | TGTGCCAGCGTTAAACAGGGAACCAATGAGCAGTTCTTC
. | . | TRBJ2-1 | TRBV30 | CAWRIPLRGHEQFF | TGTGCCTGGAGGATACCTCTTAGGGGCCATGAGCAGTTCTTC
. | . | TRBJ2-1 | TRBV19 | CASRVASSYNEQFF | TGTGCCAGTAGAGTGGCCAGCTCCTACAATGAGCAGTTCTTC
. | TRBD1 | TRBJ2-7 | TRBV18 | CASSPGQGGEQYF | TGTGCCAGCTCACCAGGACAGGGCGGCGAGCAGTACTTC
once | . | TRBJ2-3 | TRBV7-7 | CASSPTTGETDTQYF | TGTGCCAGCAGCCCGACAACGGGGGAAACGGATACGCAGTATTTT
once | . | TRBJ2-2 | TRBV27 | CASSLSYSGNPGELFF | TGTGCCAGCAGTTTATCCTACTCAGGGAACCCCGGGGAGCTGTTTTTT
. | . | TRBJ1-2 | TRBV7-3 | CASSSWAGGGDYGYTF | TGTGCCAGCAGCTCCTGGGCCGGGGGGGGTGACTATGGCTACACCTTC
. | . | TRBJ2-2 | TRBV6-1 | CASSELAGTGELFF | TGTGCCAGCAGTGAACTAGCCGGAACCGGGGAGCTGTTTTTT
. | . | TRBJ2-3 | TRBV29-1 | CSVDTVDTQYF | TGCAGCGTTGATACTGTCGATACGCAGTATTTT
. | . | TRBJ2-1 | TRBV4-2 | CASSQEPEADEQFF | TGTGCCAGCAGCCAAGAACCTGAGGCCGATGAGCAGTTCTTC
. | . | TRBJ1-1 | TRBV2 | CAVSGAGAFDTEAFF | TGTGCCGTCTCAGGGGCAGGGGCATTCGACACTGAAGCTTTCTTT
. | . | TRBJ1-2 | TRBV15 | CATSRDPDTNYGYTF | TGTGCCACCAGCAGAGATCCGGACACCAACTATGGCTACACCTTC
. | . | TRBJ2-7 | TRBV10-3 | CAINPGGGYEQYF | TGTGCCATCAATCCAGGGGGAGGCTACGAGCAGTACTTC
. | . | TRBJ1-2 | TRBV19 | CASSMSGVYGYTF | TGTGCCAGTAGTATGTCAGGGGTCTATGGCTACACCTTC